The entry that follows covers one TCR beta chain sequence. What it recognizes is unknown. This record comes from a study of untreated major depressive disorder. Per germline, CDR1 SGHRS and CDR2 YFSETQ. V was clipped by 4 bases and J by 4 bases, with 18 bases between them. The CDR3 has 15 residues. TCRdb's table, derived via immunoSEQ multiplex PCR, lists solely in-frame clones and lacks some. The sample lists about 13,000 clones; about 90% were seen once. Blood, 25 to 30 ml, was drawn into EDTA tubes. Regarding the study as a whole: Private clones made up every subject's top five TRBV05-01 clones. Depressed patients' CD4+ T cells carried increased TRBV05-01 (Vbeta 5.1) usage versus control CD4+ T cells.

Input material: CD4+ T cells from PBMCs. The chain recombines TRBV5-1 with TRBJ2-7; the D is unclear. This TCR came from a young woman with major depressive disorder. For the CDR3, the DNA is TGCGCCAGCAGCCGCCTAGATGGGGTGAAATACGAGCAGTACTTC. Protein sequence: CASSRLDGVKYEQYF.